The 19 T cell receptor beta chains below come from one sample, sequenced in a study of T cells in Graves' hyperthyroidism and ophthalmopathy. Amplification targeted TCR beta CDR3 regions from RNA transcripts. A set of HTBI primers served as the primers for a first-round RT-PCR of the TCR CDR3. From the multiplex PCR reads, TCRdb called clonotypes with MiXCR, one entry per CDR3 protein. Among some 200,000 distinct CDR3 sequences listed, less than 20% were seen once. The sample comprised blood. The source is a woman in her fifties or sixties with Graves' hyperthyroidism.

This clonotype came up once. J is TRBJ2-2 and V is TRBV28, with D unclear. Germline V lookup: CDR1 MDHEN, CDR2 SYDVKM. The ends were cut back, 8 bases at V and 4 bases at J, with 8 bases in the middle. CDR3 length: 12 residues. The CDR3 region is CASRTLTGELFF. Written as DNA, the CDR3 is TGTGCCAGCCGGACGCTCACCGGGGAGCTGTTTTTT. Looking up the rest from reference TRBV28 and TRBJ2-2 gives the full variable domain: DVKVTQSSRYLVKRTGEKVFLECVQDMDHENMFWYRQDPGLGLRLIYFSYDVKMKEKGDIPEGYSVSREKKERFSLILESASTNQTSMYLCASRTLTGELFFGEGSRLTVL.

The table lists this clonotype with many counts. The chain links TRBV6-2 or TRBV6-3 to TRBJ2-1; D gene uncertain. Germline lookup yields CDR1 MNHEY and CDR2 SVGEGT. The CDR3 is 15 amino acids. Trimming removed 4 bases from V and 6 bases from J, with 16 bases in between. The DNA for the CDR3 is TGTGCCAGCAGTTTTTATAGTGAGAGGTTCAATGAGCAGTTCTTC. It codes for CASSFYSERFNEQFF.

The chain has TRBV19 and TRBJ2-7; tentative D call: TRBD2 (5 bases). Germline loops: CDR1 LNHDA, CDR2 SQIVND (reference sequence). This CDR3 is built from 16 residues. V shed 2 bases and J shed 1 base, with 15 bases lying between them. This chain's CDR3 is CASSIFSGSGSYEQYF. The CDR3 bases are TGTGCCAGTAGTATATTTTCGGGGTCGGGTTCCTACGAGCAGTACTTC. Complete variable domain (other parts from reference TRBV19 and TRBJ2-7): DGGITQSPKYLFRKEGQNVTLSCEQNLNHDAMYWYRQDPGQGLRLIYYSQIVNDFQKGDIAEGYSVSREKKESFPLTVTSAQKNPTAFYLCASSIFSGSGSYEQYFGPGTRLTVT.

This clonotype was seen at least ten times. The CDR3: CASGDRGIEQFF. CDR3 nucleotide sequence: TGTGCTAGTGGGGACAGGGGGATTGAGCAGTTCTTC. This rearrangement joins TRBV12-5 to TRBJ2-1; 10 positions agree with TRBD1. The CDR3 is 12 amino acids. Germline V lookup: CDR1 LGHNT, CDR2 FRNRAP. The trim removed 6 bases at V and 9 bases at J, leaving 2 bases unmatched.

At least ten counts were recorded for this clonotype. The CDR3, as DNA: TGTGCCGGAGGGGACACCTCGGGGAATGAGCAGTTCTTC. Translated: CAGGDTSGNEQFF. J is TRBJ2-1 and V is TRBV28; D could derive from TRBD1 or TRBD2 (6 bases each). Between the trimmed V and J ends, which lost 11 bases and 7 bases, there was a span of 18 bases. The CDR3 runs to 13 residues. Germline V gene sequence: CDR1 MDHEN, CDR2 SYDVKM.

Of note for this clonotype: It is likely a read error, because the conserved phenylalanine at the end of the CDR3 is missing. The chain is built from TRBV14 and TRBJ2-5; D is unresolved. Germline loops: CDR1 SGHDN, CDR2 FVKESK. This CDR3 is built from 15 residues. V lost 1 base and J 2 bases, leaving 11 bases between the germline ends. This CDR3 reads CASSQGPKRQETQYI. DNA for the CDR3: TGTGCCAGCAGCCAAGGACCCAAGAGACAAGAGACCCAGTACATC.

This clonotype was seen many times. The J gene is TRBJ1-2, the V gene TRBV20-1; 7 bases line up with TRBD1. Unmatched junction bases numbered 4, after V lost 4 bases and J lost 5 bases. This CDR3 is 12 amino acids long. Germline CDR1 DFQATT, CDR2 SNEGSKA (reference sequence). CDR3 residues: CSAKQGGYGYTF. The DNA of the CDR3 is TGCAGTGCTAAGCAGGGGGGGTATGGCTACACCTTC.

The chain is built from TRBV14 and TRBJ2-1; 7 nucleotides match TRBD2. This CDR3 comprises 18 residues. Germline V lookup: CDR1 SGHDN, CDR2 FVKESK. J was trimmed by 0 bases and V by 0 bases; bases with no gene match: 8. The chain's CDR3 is CASSQDQLAAPSYNEQFF. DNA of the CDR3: TGTGCCAGCAGCCAAGATCAGCTAGCGGCACCCTCCTACAATGAGCAGTTCTTC.

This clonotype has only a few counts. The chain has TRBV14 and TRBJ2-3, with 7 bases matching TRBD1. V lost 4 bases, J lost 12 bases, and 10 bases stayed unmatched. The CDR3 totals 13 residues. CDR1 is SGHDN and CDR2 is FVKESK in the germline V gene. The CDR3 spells CASSLNPGQSQYF. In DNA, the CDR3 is TGTGCCAGCAGCCTGAATCCGGGACAGTCCCAGTATTTT.

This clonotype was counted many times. The CDR3 region has the DNA TGTGCCAGTAGTAGCGCGGGAGGGCTTGAACCTGCCTACAATGAGCAGTTCTTC. Its protein is CASSSAGGLEPAYNEQFF. The chain links TRBV19 to TRBJ2-1, with 9 bases lining up with TRBD2. V gave up 4 bases and J gave up 2 bases; unmatched junction bases: 12. CDR3 length: 18 residues. Germline CDR1 is LNHDA and CDR2 is SQIVND (reference sequence).

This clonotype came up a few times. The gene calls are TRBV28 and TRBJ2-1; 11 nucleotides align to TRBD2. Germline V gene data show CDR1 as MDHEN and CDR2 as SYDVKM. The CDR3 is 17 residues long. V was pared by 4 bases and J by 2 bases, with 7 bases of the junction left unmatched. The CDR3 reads CASSSSSGRSPYNEQFF. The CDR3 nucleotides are TGTGCCAGCAGTTCGTCTAGCGGGAGGAGTCCCTACAATGAGCAGTTCTTC.

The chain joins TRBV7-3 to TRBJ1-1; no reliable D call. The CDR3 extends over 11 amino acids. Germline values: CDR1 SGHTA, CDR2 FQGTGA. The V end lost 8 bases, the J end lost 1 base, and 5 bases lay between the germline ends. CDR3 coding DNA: TGTGCCAGCTCAGCGAACACTGAAGCTTTCTTT. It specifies CASSANTEAFF.

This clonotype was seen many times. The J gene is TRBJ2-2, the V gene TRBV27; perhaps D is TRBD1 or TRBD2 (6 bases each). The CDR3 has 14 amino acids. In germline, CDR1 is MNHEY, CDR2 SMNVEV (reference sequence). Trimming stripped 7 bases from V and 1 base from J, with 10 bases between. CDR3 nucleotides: TGTGCCAGCAACGCGGGACAGAACACCGGGGAGCTGTTTTTT. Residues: CASNAGQNTGELFF.

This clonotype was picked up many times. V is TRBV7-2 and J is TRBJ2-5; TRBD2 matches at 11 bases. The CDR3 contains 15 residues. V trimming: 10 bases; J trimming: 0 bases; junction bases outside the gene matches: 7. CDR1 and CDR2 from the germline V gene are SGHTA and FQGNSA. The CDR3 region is CATRLAGTNQETQYF. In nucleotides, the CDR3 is TGTGCCACCAGACTAGCGGGAACCAACCAAGAGACCCAGTACTTC.

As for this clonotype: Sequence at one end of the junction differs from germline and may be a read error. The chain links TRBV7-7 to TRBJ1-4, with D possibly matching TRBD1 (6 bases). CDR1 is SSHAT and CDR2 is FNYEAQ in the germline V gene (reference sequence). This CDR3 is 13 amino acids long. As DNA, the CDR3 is TGTGCTAGCAGCTTTGACAGGAATGAAAAACTGTTTTTT. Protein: CASSFDRNEKLFF.

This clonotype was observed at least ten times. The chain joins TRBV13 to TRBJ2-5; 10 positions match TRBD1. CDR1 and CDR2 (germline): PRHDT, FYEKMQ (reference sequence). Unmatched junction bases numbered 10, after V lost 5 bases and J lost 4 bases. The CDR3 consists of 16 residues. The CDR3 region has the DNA TGTGCCAGCAGCCCCAAAAAGACAGGGGGCTCAGAGACCCAGTACTTC. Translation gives CASSPKKTGGSETQYF.

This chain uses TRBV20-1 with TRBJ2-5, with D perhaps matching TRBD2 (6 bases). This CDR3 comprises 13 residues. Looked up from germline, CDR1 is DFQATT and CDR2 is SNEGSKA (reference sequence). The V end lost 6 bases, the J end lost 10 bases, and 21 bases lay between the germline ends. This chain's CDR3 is CSAPPGLLRDQYF. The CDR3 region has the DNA TGCAGTGCCCCCCCGGGACTCCTGCGGGACCAGTACTTC.

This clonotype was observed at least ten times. Written as DNA, the CDR3 is TGCGCCAGCGGACTAGCGGGCACAGATACGCAGTATTTT. Its translation: CASGLAGTDTQYF. The chain combines TRBV4-1 with TRBJ2-3; 10 positions agree with TRBD2. J was trimmed by 1 base and V by 8 bases; bases with no gene match: 0. The germline V gene has CDR1 MGHRA and CDR2 YSYEKL. The CDR3 length is 13 residues.

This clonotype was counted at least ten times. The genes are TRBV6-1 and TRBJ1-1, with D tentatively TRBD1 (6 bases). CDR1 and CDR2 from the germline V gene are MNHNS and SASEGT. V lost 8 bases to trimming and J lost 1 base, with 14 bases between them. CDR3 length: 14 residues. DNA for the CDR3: TGTGCCAGCGACCCGGTACAGGGGAACACTGAAGCTTTCTTT. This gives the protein CASDPVQGNTEAFF.